A single sample is the source of the 9 T cell receptor delta chains below, sequenced in a study of gamma-delta chains in newborns, infants, children. TCRdb re-called the reads using CATT. The sample consists of around 4,500 delta-chain clones, 4.5% to 5% of them appearing once. Sequenced input: blood. These receptors all stem from a child who was a newborn, infant or young child, either healthy, febrile or measles-vaccinated (not recorded which).

This clone appeared a few times. A junction end diverges from the germline sequence, so it may reflect a read error. This sequence joins TRDV2 and TRDJ3; 10 nucleotides align to TRDD3. The CDR3 sequence is 18 residues long. The germline V gene encodes CDR1 GEAIGNYY and CDR2 EKD. The CDR3, as DNA: TGTGCCTGTGACACCTTGGGGGATACAGGCTGGGGCACCCGACAGATGTTTTTC. It specifies CACDTLGDTGWGTRQMFF.

About this clone: Other DNA sequences in the same sample also yield this CDR3. The chain uses TRDV1 and TRDJ2; 9 bases match TRDD3. The CDR3 sequence is 15 residues long. CDR1 is TSWWSYY, CDR2 QGS, per germline. Trimming cost V 4 bases and J 1 base; bases outside gene matches: 1. This CDR3 reads CALGAWGILTAQLFF. CDR3 nucleotides: TGTGCTCTTGGGGCCTGGGGGATTTTGACAGCACAACTCTTCTTT.

Sample share makes this clone large. Distinct nucleotide sequences in the sample also encode this CDR3. V is TRDV2 and J is TRDJ1, with 12 bases matching TRDD3. CDR1 is GEAIGNYY and CDR2 is EKD in the germline V gene. V gave up 2 bases and J gave up 0 bases; unmatched junction bases: 3. The CDR3 totals 16 residues. This CDR3 reads CACDILGDTDTDKLIF. CDR3 coding DNA: TGTGCCTGTGACATACTGGGGGATACCGACACCGATAAACTCATCTTT.

Only a few counts were recorded for this clone. The gene calls are TRAV29/DV5 and TRDJ1; 12 bases align to TRDD3. CDR3 length equals 19 residues. Germline V gene data show CDR1 as NSMFDY and CDR2 as ISSIKDK. With V trimmed by 0 bases and J by 2 bases, 14 bases remained unmatched. The chain's CDR3 is CAASAQPGGYAGRTDKLIF. CDR3 bases: TGTGCAGCAAGCGCGCAACCTGGGGGATACGCGGGGAGGACCGATAAACTCATCTTT.

As DNA, the CDR3 is TGTGCCTTTGCTAGGCGCTCACTGGGGGATAAGTCCTGGGACACCCGACAGATGTTTTTC. Encoded protein: CAFARRSLGDKSWDTRQMFF. The rearrangement links TRDV3 to TRDJ3; 11 nucleotides agree with TRDD3. The CDR3 length is 20 residues. The junction had 13 bases not matched to a gene; V was cut back by 2 bases and J by 1 base. Germline V gene data show CDR1 as TVYSNPD and CDR2 as GDNSRS (reference sequence).

This clone was seen more than once but under ten times. A read error is the likely source, as a far larger clone sits one nucleotide away. The J gene is TRDJ2, the V gene TRDV2; D is possibly TRDD3 (6 bases). The CDR3 is 13 residues long. CDR1 is GEAIGNYY, CDR2 EKD, per germline. The CDR3 region has the DNA TGTGCCTGTGGCACCTGGGGGACAGCACAACTCTTCTTT. Translating gives CACGTWGTAQLFF.

This sequence joins TRDV2 and TRDJ3; D remains ambiguous. V was cut by 3 bases and J by 4 bases, with 15 bases left in between. The length of the CDR3 is 17 residues. Germline loops: CDR1 GEAIGNYY, CDR2 EKD. The CDR3 here is CACDRMPASWDTRQMFF. In DNA, the CDR3 is TGTGCCTGTGACCGGATGCCCGCTTCTTGGGACACCCGACAGATGTTTTTC.

This clone has just a few counts. Other nucleotide sequences from this sample produce the same CDR3. The V and J genes are TRDV2 and TRDJ2; 11 nucleotides agree with TRDD3. This CDR3 contains 16 residues. The junction had 2 bases not matched to a gene; V was cut back by 3 bases and J by 0 bases. Looked up from germline, CDR1 is GEAIGNYY and CDR2 is EKD. CDR3 nucleotide sequence: TGTGCCTGTGACCCACTGGGGGATACTTTGACAGCACAACTCTTCTTT. This encodes CACDPLGDTLTAQLFF.

This clone was seen a handful of times. Other DNA sequences within the sample encode an identical CDR3. V is TRDV2 and J is TRDJ3, with TRDD3 matching 9 bases. Germline V gene data show CDR1 as GEAIGNYY and CDR2 as EKD. This CDR3 has 19 residues. J was trimmed by 1 base and V by 0 bases; bases with no gene match: 6. CDR3 residues: CACDTGGYPRSWDTRQMFF. The DNA of the CDR3 is TGTGCCTGTGACACCGGGGGATACCCGAGGTCCTGGGACACCCGACAGATGTTTTTC.